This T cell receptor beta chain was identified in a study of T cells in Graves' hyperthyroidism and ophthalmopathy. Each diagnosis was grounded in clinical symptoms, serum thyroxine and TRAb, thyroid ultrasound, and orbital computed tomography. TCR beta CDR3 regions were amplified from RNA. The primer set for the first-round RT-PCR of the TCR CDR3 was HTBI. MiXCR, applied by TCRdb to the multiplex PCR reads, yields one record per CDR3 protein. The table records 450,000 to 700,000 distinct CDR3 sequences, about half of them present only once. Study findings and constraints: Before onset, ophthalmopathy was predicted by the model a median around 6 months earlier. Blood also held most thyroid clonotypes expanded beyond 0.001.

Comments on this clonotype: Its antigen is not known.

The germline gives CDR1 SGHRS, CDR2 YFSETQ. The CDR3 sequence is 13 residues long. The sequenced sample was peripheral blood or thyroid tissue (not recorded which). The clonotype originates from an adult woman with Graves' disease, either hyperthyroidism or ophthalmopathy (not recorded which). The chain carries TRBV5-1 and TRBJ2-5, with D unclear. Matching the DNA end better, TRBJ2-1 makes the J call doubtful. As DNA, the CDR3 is TGCGCCAGCAGCTTGCAATACCAAGAGACCCAGTTCTTC. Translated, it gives CASSLQYQETQFF.